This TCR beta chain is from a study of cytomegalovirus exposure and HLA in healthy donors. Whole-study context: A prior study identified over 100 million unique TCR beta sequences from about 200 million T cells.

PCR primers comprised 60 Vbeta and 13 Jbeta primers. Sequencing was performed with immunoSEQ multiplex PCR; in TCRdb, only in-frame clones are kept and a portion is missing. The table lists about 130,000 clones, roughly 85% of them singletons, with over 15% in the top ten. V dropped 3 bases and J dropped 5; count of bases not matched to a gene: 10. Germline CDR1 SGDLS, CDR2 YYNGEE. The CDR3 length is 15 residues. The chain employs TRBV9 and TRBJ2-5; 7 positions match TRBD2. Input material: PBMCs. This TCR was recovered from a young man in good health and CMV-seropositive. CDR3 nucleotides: TGTGCCAGCAGCGCCGGGGGGTGGGACGTTGAGACCCAGTACTTC. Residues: CASSAGGWDVETQYF.